This T cell receptor beta chain appears in the sequencing data of a study of shared clonotypes between healthy human individuals. Findings and caveats of the study: The represented genetic and exposure-history diversity was limited by the small number of donors.

Notes on this clone: Antigen specificity is unknown.

CDR3 length: 15 amino acids. Trimming shortened V by 5 bases and J by 0 bases, and 14 bases separated the two germline ends. CDR1 is SGHNT, CDR2 YYREEE, per germline (reference sequence). Authors' methods: Without quality scores, immunoSEQ junctional reads could not be filtered like full-length reads. Clones were sequenced by immunoSEQ multiplex PCR, and TCRdb holds only the in-frame ones, with some missing. For V, J and clone size, that table is used; D and trimming come from the DNA. The table shows around 2.5 million clones, with roughly 93% occurring only once. The clonotype was recovered from a man aged 18 to 30 in good health. Some clones in this sample may be carry-over from other donors' samples. The V call is TRBV5-4, the J call TRBJ1-1, with a tentative D call TRBD1 (6 bases). The sequenced sample was naive CD4+ T cells from PBMCs. This sample's subset: CD45RA+ positively selected. CDR3 DNA sequence: TGTGCCAGCAGTGAGATTGGGACAATGAACACTGAAGCTTTCTTT. Translating it yields CASSEIGTMNTEAFF.